Described below is a single T cell receptor beta chain sequence and its context. As originally analysed: Amplification from reference gene primers served as the basis for estimated nucleated cell counts. The data were produced by immunoSEQ multiplex PCR, yet TCRdb's version contains in-frame clones alone and is incomplete. V, J and clone size reflect that table, while D and trimming were determined from the DNA. The sample records some 130,000 clones, more than 70% being singletons. Trimming took 5 bases from V and 4 from J; bases not matched to a gene: 9. The CDR3 extends over 16 amino acids. From germline, CDR1 is SEHNR and CDR2 FQNEAQ (reference sequence). This record belongs to a study of blood T cell repertoires in COVID-19.

The J gene is TRBJ1-5, the V gene TRBV7-9, with 9 bases matching TRBD1. Sequenced input: peripheral blood. The sequence came from a man in his 70s with acute or convalescent COVID-19. CDR3 coding DNA: TGTGCCAGCAGCCGTACCGGGACAGGGTTGAATCAGCCCCAGCATTTT. Translated, it gives CASSRTGTGLNQPQHF.